These 23 T cell receptor beta chains share one sample of origin, sequenced in a study of tumor and adjacent non-tumor tissue in lung cancer. The library came from three nested PCR rounds adapted from ARM-PCR protocols. One entry per CDR3 protein, called by TCRdb with MiXCR from the multiplex PCR reads. Of over 85,000 distinct CDR3 sequences in the sample, roughly 84% were seen once. RNA was extracted from bulk tissue without any cell sorting. Input material: lung tumor tissue. The origin of the receptors is a man in his sixties or seventies with non-small cell lung cancer.

Details on this clonotype: The conserved phenylalanine or tryptophan is not found at the CDR3 terminus, so this likely reflects a read error. The chain uses TRBV12-3 or TRBV12-4 and TRBJ1-1; D remains ambiguous. V was pared by 10 bases and J by 3 bases, with 12 bases between. The CDR3 covers 12 residues. DNA of the CDR3: TGTGCCACCAAGGGAGCGGACACTGAAGCTTTCGTT. Translated, it gives CATKGADTEAFV.

This clonotype was picked up one time. This chain joins TRBV11-2 and TRBJ2-7, with D possibly called TRBD1 or TRBD2 (6 bases each). Looked up from germline, CDR1 is SGHAT and CDR2 is FQNNGV. This CDR3 comprises 16 residues. Trimming pared 6 bases from V and 2 bases from J, leaving 20 bases between. The CDR3 loop reads CASSHPGGTPTYEQYF. CDR3 coding DNA: TGTGCCAGCAGTCACCCCGGCGGGACACCAACCTACGAGCAGTACTTC.

On this clonotype: Likely a read error: the CDR3 ends without its conserved phenylalanine or tryptophan. The CDR3, as DNA: TGTGCCAGCGGTTACGTGAGAGGGACCTACGAGCAGTACTTA. Amino acids: CASGYVRGTYEQYL. The chain couples TRBV6-5 to TRBJ2-7; possible D gene TRBD2, 5 bases. This CDR3 contains 14 residues. In germline, CDR1 is MNHEY, CDR2 SVGAGI.

This clonotype was counted a few times. The CDR3 end shows no conserved phenylalanine or tryptophan, and so a read error is likely. The chain carries TRBV7-2 and TRBJ2-7, with 8 bases aligning to TRBD1. The CDR3 runs to 15 residues. The V and J ends lost 0 bases and 3 bases, in that order; junction bases with no gene match: 4. From germline, CDR1 is SGHTA and CDR2 FQGNSA. The CDR3 DNA sequence: TGTGCCAGCAGCTTAGCGGGTACAGGGGGCTACGAGCAGTACCTC. Its translation is CASSLAGTGGYEQYL.

Turning to this clonotype: One end of the junction does not line up with germline, which may come from a read error. J is TRBJ2-3 and V is TRBV11-2; D possibly uses TRBD1 or TRBD2 (5 bases each). The CDR3 covers 15 residues. The germline CDR1 and CDR2 sequences are SGHAT and FQNNGV. The CDR3 nucleotides are TGTGCCACCAGCTTAGAGGGGACGGGCACAGATACGCAGTATTTT. This encodes CATSLEGTGTDTQYF.

This sequence joins TRBV4-1 and TRBJ1-1, with D unclear. Germline CDR1 is MGHRA and CDR2 is YSYEKL. CDR3 size: 13 residues. The CDR3 bases are TGCCCCAACAGCCAAGGTGGACGGACTGAAGCTTTCTTT. Translation gives CPNSQGGRTEAFF.

On this clonotype itself: The junction does not match germline at one end; this may be a read error. The CDR3 sequence is CSAIRDRGLYERYF. CDR3 sequence (DNA): TGCAGTGCTATCAGGGACAGGGGGTTGTACGAGCGGTACTTC. The chain uses TRBV20-1 and TRBJ2-7, with 11 bases aligning to TRBD1. Per the germline V gene, CDR1 is DFQATT and CDR2 is SNEGSKA (reference sequence). The CDR3 totals 14 residues.

This clonotype has a count of ten or more. The chain is built from TRBV4-2 and TRBJ2-5; 9 positions match TRBD1. The CDR3 is made up of 17 amino acids. V dropped 1 base and J dropped 5; count of bases not matched to a gene: 11. The germline V gene has CDR1 LGHNA and CDR2 YNFKEQ. The CDR3 nucleotides are TGTGCCAGCAGCCAAGCAACCGGGACAGGGCCGGGGGAGACCCAGTACTTC. It is translated as CASSQATGTGPGETQYF.

In the case of this clonotype: Compared with germline, one end of the junction differs, possibly owing to a read error. CDR3 loop: CASSMTGNSNSHLHF. CDR3 bases: TGTGCCAGCAGCATGACAGGGAATAGTAATTCACACCTCCATTTT. The chain uses TRBV5-4 and TRBJ1-6; 7 bases line up with TRBD1. CDR3 length equals 15 residues. Germline lookup yields CDR1 SGHNT and CDR2 YYREEE (reference sequence).

Points on this clonotype: The junction departs from germline at one end; a sequencing error may be responsible. The chain has TRBV11-3 and TRBJ2-1; 14 bases fit TRBD2. Germline V lookup: CDR1 SGHNT, CDR2 YENEEA. This CDR3 region has 17 residues. The CDR3 loop is CASNLLGTSGGYNEQLF. CDR3 in DNA: TGTGCCAGCAACCTCTTAGGGACTAGCGGGGGCTACAATGAGCAGTTATTC.

Concerning this clonotype itself: At one of its ends the junction is not consistent with the germline gene, which may arise from a read error. The V call is TRBV6-5, the J call TRBJ1-6, with a tentative D call TRBD1 (5 bases). This CDR3 contains 14 residues. Germline values: CDR1 MNHEY, CDR2 SVGAGI. The CDR3 nucleotides read TGTGCCAGCAATTACTCGATTGGGGGATCACCCCTCCACTTT. Protein sequence: CASNYSIGGSPLHF.

The chain is built from TRBV10-3 and TRBJ2-1; 9 nucleotides align to TRBD2. Per the germline V gene, CDR1 is ENHRY and CDR2 is SYGVKD. The CDR3 spans 18 residues. The CDR3: CVISSNSSRGGTYNEQFF. CDR3 coding DNA: TGTGTTATCAGTTCCAATTCCTCGCGGGGGGGAACCTACAATGAGCAGTTCTTC.

This clonotype occurred many times. Just one base apart from a much larger clone, this may be a read error. It is likely a read error, because the conserved phenylalanine at the end of the CDR3 is missing. The chain joins TRBV5-4 to TRBJ1-6, with D perhaps matching TRBD1 (5 bases). V was trimmed by 4 bases and J by 4 bases, leaving 15 bases between them. Germline-derived CDR1 and CDR2 are SGHNT and YYREEE (reference sequence). The CDR3 contains 16 residues. The CDR3 nucleotides read TGTGCCAGCAGCCCGGGGGGTGTCCTATATAATTCACCCCTCCACTCT. Encoded protein: CASSPGGVLYNSPLHS.

Remarks on this clonotype: The junction does not match germline at one end; this may be a read error. The chain couples TRBV5-1 to TRBJ2-3; tentatively, D is TRBD1 (5 bases). There are 11 residues in the CDR3. In germline, CDR1 is SGHRS, CDR2 YFSETQ. For the CDR3, the DNA is TGCACCAGTGCCGAAGGGGATACACAGTATTTT. The encoded protein is CTSAEGDTQYF.

Judged by abundance, this clonotype is medium-sized (0.01 to 0.1%). The J gene is TRBJ2-3, the V gene TRBV11-3; D unresolved. The germline CDR1 and CDR2 sequences are SGHNT and YENEEA. The CDR3 has 13 amino acids. Trimming cost V 5 bases and J 5 bases, with 11 bases left between them. The CDR3 DNA reads TGTGCCAGCAGCAACCGGGCCCTAGATACGCAGTATTTT. It codes for CASSNRALDTQYF. The variable domain in full, completed from reference TRBV11-3 and TRBJ2-3, reads EAGVVQSPRYKIIEKKQPVAFWCNPISGHNTLYWYLQNLGQGPELLIRYENEEAVDDSQLPKDRFSAERLKGVDSTLKIQPAELGDSAVYLCASSNRALDTQYFGPGTRLTVL.

As regards this clonotype: The junction and the germline gene differ at one end; a read error may be behind it. V gene TRBV12-3 or TRBV12-4 combines with J gene TRBJ1-2; TRBD1 matches at 7 bases. The CDR3 spans 15 residues. CDR3 protein: CASSILTGFGYGYSF. In DNA form, the CDR3 reads TGTGCCAGTAGTATATTGACAGGGTTTGGCTATGGCTACTCCTTC.

A note on this clonotype: The conserved closing phenylalanine or tryptophan is absent in this CDR3, likely reflecting a read error. V is TRBV6-2 or TRBV6-3 and J is TRBJ2-1; D is unresolved. This CDR3 comprises 14 residues. Germline CDR1 MNHEY, CDR2 SVGEGT. CDR3 sequence: CDSSYGQEYNEQFL. The CDR3 DNA reads TGTGACAGCAGTTACGGTCAGGAGTACAATGAGCAGTTCCTC.

Comments on this clonotype: Just one base apart from a much larger clone, this may be a read error. The V gene is TRBV2, the J gene TRBJ2-5; D is possibly TRBD2 (5 bases). The DNA end is more similar to TRBJ2-1, so the J call may be wrong. Looked up from germline, CDR1 is SNHLY and CDR2 is FYNNEI. The CDR3 is made up of 14 amino acids. CDR3 sequence (DNA): TGTGCCAGCAAGGCGGGCCCCCTACAAGAGACCCAGTTCTTC. This codes for CASKAGPLQETQFF.

V is TRBV6-5 and J is TRBJ2-2; TRBD2 aligns across 8 bases. This CDR3 is built from 20 residues. Germline lookup yields CDR1 MNHEY and CDR2 SVGAGI. Unmatched junction bases numbered 27, after V lost 1 base and J lost 14 bases. CDR3 residues: CASSYFGTNGGGYFKGDLFF. CDR3 sequence (DNA): TGTGCCAGCAGTTACTTCGGGACTAACGGGGGGGGGTACTTTAAAGGTGACCTGTTTTTT.

Regarding this clonotype: One end of the junction fails to match germline, which may point to a read error. The chain carries TRBV11-1 and TRBJ1-2, with D unresolved. CDR3 length: 12 amino acids. Germline V gene lookup returns CDR1 SGHAT and CDR2 FQDESV (reference sequence). CDR3 in DNA: TGTGTCAGCAGCTTATACAGTTATGACTACACCTTC. Protein product: CVSSLYSYDYTF.

The chain links TRBV6-1 to TRBJ2-7; 10 bases agree with TRBD2. The V gene's germline CDR1 is MNHNS and CDR2 SASEGT. The V and J ends lost 2 bases and 7 bases, in that order; junction bases with no gene match: 17. The CDR3 length is 18 residues. CDR3 bases: TGTGCCAGCAGTGAACTAGCGGGAGACCCCTCGACGACTGGAGAGCAGTACTTC. Translated: CASSELAGDPSTTGEQYF.

The rearrangement links TRBV11-1 to TRBJ2-1; 11 bases align to TRBD1. With V trimmed by 6 bases and J by 9 bases, 7 bases remained unmatched. Per the germline V gene, CDR1 is SGHAT and CDR2 is FQDESV (reference sequence). CDR3 length: 14 amino acids. CDR3 amino acids: CASSSRTGGLEQFF. The CDR3 bases are TGTGCCAGCAGTTCCAGGACAGGGGGCCTTGAGCAGTTCTTC. Full variable domain (remainder filled in from reference TRBV11-1 and TRBJ2-1): EAEVAQSPRYKITEKSQAVAFWCDPISGHATLYWYRQILGQGPELLVQFQDESVVDDSQLPKDRFSAERLKGVDSTLKIQPAELGDSAMYLCASSSRTGGLEQFFGPGTRLTVL.

A note on this clonotype: Because the CDR3 is missing its conserved closing phenylalanine or tryptophan, this is likely a read error. The V call is TRBV29-1, the J call TRBJ2-5, with D possibly TRBD1 on 6 matching bases. This CDR3 is 16 amino acids long. Germline-derived CDR1 and CDR2 are SQVTM and ANQGSEA. The germline V and J ends were trimmed by 6 bases and 2 bases, with 22 bases remaining between them. In nucleotides, the CDR3 is TGCAGCGTCAAGCCCTATATCCAGACAGGTCAAGAGACCCAGTACTAC. This translates into CSVKPYIQTGQETQYY.